The TCR beta chain described here comes from a study of blood T cells in healthy people across ages. Regarding the study as a whole: Unsorted PBMCs prevented conclusive naive versus antigen-experienced comparison.

A note on this clonotype: Its antigen is unknown.

Germline CDR1 is SGHVS and CDR2 is FQNEAQ. V lost 6 bases, J lost 7 bases, and 15 bases lay in between. The CDR3 is 14 residues long. A second PCR, run for about 6 to 11 cycles, used a sample-barcoded 5' primer plus a J-beta primer mix. Each cDNA molecule received a tag from a template-switch adaptor that had 12 random nucleotides. TCRdb analysed the 5' RACE reads with MiXCR anew, one entry per CDR3 protein. The data show some 760,000 distinct CDR3 sequences, roughly 25% seen once. This sample was also put to use in a study of T cells of mothers and their children.

The sequence was collected from a boy younger than 18 in good health. Sequencing used blood. The chain combines TRBV7-8 with TRBJ1-4; D remains ambiguous. CDR3 loop: CASSALGRGEKLFF. CDR3 nucleotides: TGTGCCAGCAGTGCACTTGGCCGGGGTGAAAAACTGTTTTTT. The full variable domain, in which reference TRBV7-8 and TRBJ1-4 provide the parts outside the CDR3, is GAGVSQSPRYKVAKRGQDVALRCDPISGHVSLFWYQQALGQGPEFLTYFQNEAQLDKSGLPSDRFFAERPEGSVSTLKIQRTQQEDSAVYLCASSALGRGEKLFFGSGTQLSVL.